The rows below give T cell receptor beta chains drawn from one sample of a study of cytomegalovirus exposure and HLA in healthy donors. Clones were sequenced by immunoSEQ multiplex PCR, and TCRdb holds only the in-frame ones, with some missing. The sample has 90,000 to 130,000 clones, around nine tenths seen once; the top ten hold 1.4%. The specimen was PBMCs. These receptors were taken from a woman aged 30 to 39 in good health and CMV-seropositive. Each CDR3 is given with its conserved first and last residue. D genes are given only for firm matches. Size is omitted from some rows. Given values are once, few, many or a class for expanded clones.

.	.	TRBV5-6	TRBJ2-1	TGTGCCAGCAAGGACTATAACTACAATGAGCAGTTCTTC	CASKDYNYNEQFF
.	.	TRBV12-1	TRBJ2-2	TGTGCCAGCAGGTCCTTAAAGCGGGGACAGAACACCGGGGAGCTGTTTTTT	CASRSLKRGQNTGELFF
TRBD1	.	TRBV9	TRBJ1-2	TGTGCCAGCAGCGACAACTCCGGGACAGACGTTGAGGGCTACACCTTC	CASSDNSGTDVEGYTF
.	.	TRBV7-3	TRBJ2-5	TGTGCCAGCAGCTTAATAGCTCAAGAGACCCAGTACTTC	CASSLIAQETQYF
.	.	TRBV10-2	TRBJ2-7	TGCGCCAGCACACGGACTAACTCCTACGAGCAGTACTTC	CASTRTNSYEQYF
TRBD1	few	TRBV6-5	TRBJ1-2	TGTGCCAGCAGGAGGGGGCTGAACTATGGCTACACCTTC	CASRRGLNYGYTF
TRBD2	.	TRBV7-3	TRBJ2-1	TGTGCCAGCAGCCCCGGACTAGCGGATTACAATGAGCAGTTCTTC	CASSPGLADYNEQFF
.	.	TRBV29-1	TRBJ2-5	TGCAGCGTTGTTCCTAGCTCGGTATTCGAGACCCAGTACTTC	CSVVPSSVFETQYF
TRBD1	.	TRBV29-1	TRBJ2-2	TGCAGCGTTGAAGGGACAGGGGAAACCGGGGAGCTGTTTTTT	CSVEGTGETGELFF
TRBD2	.	TRBV5-1	TRBJ2-7	TGCGCCAGCAGCTTGGACGGGACTAGCCTTTACGAGCAGTACTTC	CASSLDGTSLYEQYF
.	.	TRBV6-1	TRBJ2-3	TGTGCCAGCAGTGAACAACTCTACCAATCCGATACGCAGTATTTT	CASSEQLYQSDTQYF